This TCR beta chain emerged from a study of T cell clonality in common variable immunodeficiency. Study outcomes and limitations: CVID subjects had higher TCRbeta clonality than healthy controls, most marked in about a third. In common variable immunodeficiency, TCR beta chains reportedly carried fewer deletions and N-nucleotide insertions.

Donors gave roughly 5 to 8 ml heparinized peripheral whole blood. Between the trimmed V and J ends, which lost 6 bases and 4 bases, there was a span of 18 bases. Per the germline V gene, CDR1 is SGHTA and CDR2 is FQGNSA. The CDR3 loop spans 15 amino acids. This clone appeared many times. Its specificity is not known. Read sequence stops 3 residues before the CDR3 end, and the germline J gene provides the missing end. Sequencing input was equivalent genomic DNA from CVID and controls. Profiling relied on immunoSEQ multiplex PCR, and the TCRdb table lists in-frame clones only, not all of them. The repertoire has tens of thousands of clones, none seen only once; the ten largest take 3.8%.

The clonotype was recovered from a person aged 18 to 69 in good health. The chain recombines TRBV7-2 with TRBJ2-5, with D maybe TRBD1 (6 bases). Material for sequencing was peripheral blood mononuclear cells. The chain's CDR3 is CASSPPGQRGETQYF. The part of the CDR3 DNA that was read is TGTGCCAGCAGTCCACCGGGACAACGGGGAGAGACC.